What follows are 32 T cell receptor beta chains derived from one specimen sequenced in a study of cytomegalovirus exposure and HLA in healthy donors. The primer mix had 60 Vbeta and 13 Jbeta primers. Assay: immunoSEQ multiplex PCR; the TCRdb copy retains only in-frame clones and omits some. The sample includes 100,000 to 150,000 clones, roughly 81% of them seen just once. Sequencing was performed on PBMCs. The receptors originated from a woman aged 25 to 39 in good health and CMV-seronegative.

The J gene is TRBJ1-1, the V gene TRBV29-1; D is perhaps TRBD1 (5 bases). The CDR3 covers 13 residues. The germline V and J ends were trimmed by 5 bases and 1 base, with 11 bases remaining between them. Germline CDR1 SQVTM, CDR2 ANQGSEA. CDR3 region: CSVRTGRNTEAFF. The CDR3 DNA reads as TGCAGCGTTAGAACAGGTAGGAACACTGAAGCTTTCTTT. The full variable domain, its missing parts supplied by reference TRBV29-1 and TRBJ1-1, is SAVISQKPSRDICQRGTSLTIQCQVDSQVTMMFWYRQQPGQSLTLIATANQGSEATYESGFVIDKFPISRPNLTFSTLTVSNMSPEDSSIYLCSVRTGRNTEAFFGQGTRLTVV.

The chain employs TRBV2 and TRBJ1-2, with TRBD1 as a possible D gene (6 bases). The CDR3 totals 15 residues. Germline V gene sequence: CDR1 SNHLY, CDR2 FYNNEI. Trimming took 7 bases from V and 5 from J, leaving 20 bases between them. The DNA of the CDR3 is TGTGCCAGCAATCGGGCGGGGGCGCGGGAGTATGGCTACACCTTC. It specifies CASNRAGAREYGYTF.

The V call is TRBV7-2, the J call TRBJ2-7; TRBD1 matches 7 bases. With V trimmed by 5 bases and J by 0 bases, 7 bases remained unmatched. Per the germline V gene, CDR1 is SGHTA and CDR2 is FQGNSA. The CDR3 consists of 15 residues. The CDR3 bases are TGTGCCAGCAGCCGTGAAGGGGGCCTCTCCTACGAGCAGTACTTC. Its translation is CASSREGGLSYEQYF.

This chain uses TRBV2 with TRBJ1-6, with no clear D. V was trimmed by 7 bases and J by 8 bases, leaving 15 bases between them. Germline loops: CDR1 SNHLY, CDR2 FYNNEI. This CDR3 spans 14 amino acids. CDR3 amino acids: CASISRENYSPLHF. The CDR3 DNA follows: TGTGCCAGCATATCTCGGGAGAACTATTCACCCCTCCACTTT.

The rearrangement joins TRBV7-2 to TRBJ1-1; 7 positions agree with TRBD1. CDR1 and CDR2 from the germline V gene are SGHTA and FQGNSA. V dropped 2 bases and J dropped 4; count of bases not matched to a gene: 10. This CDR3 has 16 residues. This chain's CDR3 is CASSLRQTGRATEAFF. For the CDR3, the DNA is TGTGCCAGCAGCTTAAGGCAGACAGGGCGGGCCACTGAAGCTTTCTTT.

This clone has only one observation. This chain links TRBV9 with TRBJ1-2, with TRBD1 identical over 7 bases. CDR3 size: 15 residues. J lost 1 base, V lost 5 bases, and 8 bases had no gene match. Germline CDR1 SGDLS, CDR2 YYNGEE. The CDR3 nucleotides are TGTGCCAGCAGTGCGGGACAGATACTTAACTATGGCTACACCTTC. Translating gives CASSAGQILNYGYTF.

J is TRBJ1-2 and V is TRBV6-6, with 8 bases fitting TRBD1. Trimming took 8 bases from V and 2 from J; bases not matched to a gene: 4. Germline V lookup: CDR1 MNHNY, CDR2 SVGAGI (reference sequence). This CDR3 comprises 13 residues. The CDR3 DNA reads TGTGCCAGCGACAGGGGTTCCAACTATGGCTACACCTTC. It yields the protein CASDRGSNYGYTF.

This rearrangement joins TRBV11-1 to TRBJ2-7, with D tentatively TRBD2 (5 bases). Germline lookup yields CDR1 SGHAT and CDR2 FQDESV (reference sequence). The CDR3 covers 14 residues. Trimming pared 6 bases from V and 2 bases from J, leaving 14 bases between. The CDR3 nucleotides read TGTGCCAGCAGACCTCCTAGCTCCCCCTACGAGCAGTACTTC. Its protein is CASRPPSSPYEQYF.

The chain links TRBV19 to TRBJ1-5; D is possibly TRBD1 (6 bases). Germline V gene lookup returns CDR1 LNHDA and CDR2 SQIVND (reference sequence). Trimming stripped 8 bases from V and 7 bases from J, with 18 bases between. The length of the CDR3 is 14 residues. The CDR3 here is CASSLQGDRQPQHF. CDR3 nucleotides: TGTGCCAGTTCCTTACAGGGAGATCGCCAGCCCCAGCATTTT.

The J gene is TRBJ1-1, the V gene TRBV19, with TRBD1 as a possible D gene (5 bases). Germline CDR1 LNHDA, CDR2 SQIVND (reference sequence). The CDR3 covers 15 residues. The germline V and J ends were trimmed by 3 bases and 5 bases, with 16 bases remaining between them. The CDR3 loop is CASSISGGISTEAFF. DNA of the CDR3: TGTGCCAGTAGTATCTCGGGGGGAATTAGTACTGAAGCTTTCTTT.

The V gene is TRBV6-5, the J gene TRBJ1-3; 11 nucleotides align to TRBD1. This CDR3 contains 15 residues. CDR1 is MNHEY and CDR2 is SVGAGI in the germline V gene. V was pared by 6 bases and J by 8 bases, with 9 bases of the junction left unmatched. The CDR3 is CASSHGTGGIDTIYF. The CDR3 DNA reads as TGTGCCAGCAGCCACGGGACAGGGGGTATAGACACCATATATTTT.

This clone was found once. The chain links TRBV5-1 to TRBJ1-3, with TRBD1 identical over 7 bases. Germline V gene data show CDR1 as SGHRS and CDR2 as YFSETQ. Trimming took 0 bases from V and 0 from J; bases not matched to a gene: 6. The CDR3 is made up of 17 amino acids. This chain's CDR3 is CASSLGGTAYSGNTIYF. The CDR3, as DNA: TGCGCCAGCAGCTTGGGCGGGACAGCCTACTCTGGAAACACCATATATTTT.

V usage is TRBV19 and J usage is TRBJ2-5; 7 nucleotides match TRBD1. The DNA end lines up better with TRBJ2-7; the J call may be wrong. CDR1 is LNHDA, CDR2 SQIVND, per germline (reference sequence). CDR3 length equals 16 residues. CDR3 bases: TGTGCCAGTAGTGCCCCCGGGACAGAGATCTCCTACGAGCAGTACTTC. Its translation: CASSAPGTEISYEQYF.

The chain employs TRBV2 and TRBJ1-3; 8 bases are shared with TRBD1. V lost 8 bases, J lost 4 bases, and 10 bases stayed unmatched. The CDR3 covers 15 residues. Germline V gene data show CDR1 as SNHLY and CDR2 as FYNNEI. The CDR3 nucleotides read TGTGCCAGCGGGGGACAGGAGACGGGAGGAAACACCATATATTTT. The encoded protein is CASGGQETGGNTIYF.

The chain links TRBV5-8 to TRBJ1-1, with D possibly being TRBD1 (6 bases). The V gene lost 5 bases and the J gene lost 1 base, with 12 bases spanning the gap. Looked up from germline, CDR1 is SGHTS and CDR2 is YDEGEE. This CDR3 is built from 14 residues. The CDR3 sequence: CASRTGQPNTEAFF. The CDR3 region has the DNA TGTGCCAGCAGGACCGGACAGCCGAACACTGAAGCTTTCTTT. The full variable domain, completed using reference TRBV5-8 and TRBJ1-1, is EAGVTQSPTHLIKTRGQQATLRCSPISGHTSVYWYQQALGLGLQFLLWYDEGEERNRGNFPPRFSGRQFPNYSSELNVNALELEDSALYLCASRTGQPNTEAFFGQGTRLTVV.

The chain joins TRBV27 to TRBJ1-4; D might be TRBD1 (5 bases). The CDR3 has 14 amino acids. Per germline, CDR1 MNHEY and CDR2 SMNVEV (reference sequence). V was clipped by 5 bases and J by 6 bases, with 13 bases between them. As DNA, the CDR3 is TGTGCCAGCAGTCCCGGGGGGAGTGATGAAAAACTGTTTTTT. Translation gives CASSPGGSDEKLFF.

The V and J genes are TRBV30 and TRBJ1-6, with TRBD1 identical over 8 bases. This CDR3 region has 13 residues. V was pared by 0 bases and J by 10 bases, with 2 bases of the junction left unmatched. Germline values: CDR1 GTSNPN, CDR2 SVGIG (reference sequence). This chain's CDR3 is CAWSVTGVSPLHF. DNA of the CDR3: TGTGCCTGGAGTGTGACAGGGGTATCACCCCTCCACTTT.

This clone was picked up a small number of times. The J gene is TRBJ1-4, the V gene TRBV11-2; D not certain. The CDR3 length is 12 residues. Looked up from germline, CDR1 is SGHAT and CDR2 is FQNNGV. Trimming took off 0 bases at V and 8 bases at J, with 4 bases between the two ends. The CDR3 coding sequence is TGTGCCAGCAGCTTAGATCGGGAAAAACTGTTTTTT. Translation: CASSLDREKLFF.

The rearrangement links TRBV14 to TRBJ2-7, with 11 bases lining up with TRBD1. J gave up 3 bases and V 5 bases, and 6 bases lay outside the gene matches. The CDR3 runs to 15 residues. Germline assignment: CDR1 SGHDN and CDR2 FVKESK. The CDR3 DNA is TGTGCCAGCAGCAAGGGGGGGACAGGGGGCTACGAGCAGTACTTC. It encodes CASSKGGTGGYEQYF.

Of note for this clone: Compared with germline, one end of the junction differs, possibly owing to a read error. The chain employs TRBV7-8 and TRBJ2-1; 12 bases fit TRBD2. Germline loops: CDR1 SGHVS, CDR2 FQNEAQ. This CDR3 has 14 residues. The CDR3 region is CASSNLAGGPRLIF. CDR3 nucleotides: TGTGCCAGCAGCAATCTAGCGGGAGGGCCAAGGTTGATCTTC.

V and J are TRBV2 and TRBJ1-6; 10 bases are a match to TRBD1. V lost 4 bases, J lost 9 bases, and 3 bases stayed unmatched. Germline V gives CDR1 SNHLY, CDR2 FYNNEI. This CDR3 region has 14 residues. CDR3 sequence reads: CASSADRGLSPLHF. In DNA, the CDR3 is TGTGCCAGCAGTGCAGACAGGGGGCTTTCACCCCTCCACTTT.

The CDR3 protein is CANETGVGYTF. DNA for the CDR3: TGTGCGAACGAGACAGGGGTAGGCTACACCTTC. The chain joins TRBV2 to TRBJ1-2; TRBD1 agrees at 8 bases. Germline CDR1 reads SNHLY; CDR2 reads FYNNEI. The CDR3 covers 11 residues.

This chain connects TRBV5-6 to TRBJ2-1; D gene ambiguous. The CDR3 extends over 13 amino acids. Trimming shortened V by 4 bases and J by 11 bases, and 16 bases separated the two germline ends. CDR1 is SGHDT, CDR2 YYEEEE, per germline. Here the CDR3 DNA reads TGTGCCAGCAGCACTACTAACTTGAACCAGCAGTTCTTC. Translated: CASSTTNLNQQFF.

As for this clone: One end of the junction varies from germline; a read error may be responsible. Here the CDR3 reads CAISGDEKLFF. The DNA for the CDR3 is TGTGCAATTTCAGGGGATGAGAAACTGTTTTTT. V is TRBV12-5 and J is TRBJ1-4; maybe TRBD1 (6 bases). The V gene's germline CDR1 is LGHNT and CDR2 FRNRAP. The CDR3 length is 11 residues. The whole variable domain, remainder taken from reference TRBV12-5 and TRBJ1-4, is DARVTQTPRHKVTEMGQEVTMRCQPILGHNTVFWYRQTMMQGLELLAYFRNRAPLDDSGMPKDRFSAEMPDATLATLKIQPSEPRDSAVYFCAISGDEKLFFGSGTQLSVL.

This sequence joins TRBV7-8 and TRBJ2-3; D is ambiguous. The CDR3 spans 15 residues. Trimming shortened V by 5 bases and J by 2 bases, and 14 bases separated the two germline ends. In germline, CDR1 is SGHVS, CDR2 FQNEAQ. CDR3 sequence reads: CASSLFVRPTDTQYF. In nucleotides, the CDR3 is TGTGCCAGCAGCCTATTCGTGCGCCCCACAGATACGCAGTATTTT.

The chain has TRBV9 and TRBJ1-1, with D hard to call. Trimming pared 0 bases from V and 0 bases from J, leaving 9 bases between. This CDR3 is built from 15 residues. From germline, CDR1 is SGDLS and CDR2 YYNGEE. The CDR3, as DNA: TGTGCCAGCAGCGTAGACAGCTTAATGAACACTGAAGCTTTCTTT. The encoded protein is CASSVDSLMNTEAFF.

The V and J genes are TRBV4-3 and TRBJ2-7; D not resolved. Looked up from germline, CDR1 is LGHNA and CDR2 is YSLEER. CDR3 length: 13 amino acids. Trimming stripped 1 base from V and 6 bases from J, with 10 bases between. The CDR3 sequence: CASSQAYFGEQYF. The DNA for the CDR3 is TGCGCCAGCAGCCAAGCGTACTTCGGCGAGCAGTACTTC.

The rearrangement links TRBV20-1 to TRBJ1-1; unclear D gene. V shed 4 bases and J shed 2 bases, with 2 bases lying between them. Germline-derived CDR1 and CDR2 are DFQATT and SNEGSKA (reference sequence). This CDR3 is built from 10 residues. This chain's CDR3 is CSATNTEAFF. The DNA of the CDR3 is TGCAGTGCTACTAACACTGAAGCTTTCTTT.

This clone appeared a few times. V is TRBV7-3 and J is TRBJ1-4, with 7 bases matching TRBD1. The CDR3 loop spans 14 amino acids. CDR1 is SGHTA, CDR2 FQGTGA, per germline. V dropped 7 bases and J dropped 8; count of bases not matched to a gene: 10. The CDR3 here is CASIIQGLGEKLFF. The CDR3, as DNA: TGTGCCAGCATCATACAGGGGTTAGGGGAAAAACTGTTTTTT.

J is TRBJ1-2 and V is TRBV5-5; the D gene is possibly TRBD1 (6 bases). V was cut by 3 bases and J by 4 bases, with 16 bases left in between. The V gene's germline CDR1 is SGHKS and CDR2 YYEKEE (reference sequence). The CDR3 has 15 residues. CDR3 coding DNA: TGTGCCAGCAGCTCGGGCGGGGGGCTCTCCTATGGCTACACCTTC. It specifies CASSSGGGLSYGYTF. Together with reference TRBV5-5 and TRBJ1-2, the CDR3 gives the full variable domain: DAGVTQSPTHLIKTRGQQVTLRCSPISGHKSVSWYQQVLGQGPQFIFQYYEKEERGRGNFPDRFSARQFPNYSSELNVNALLLGDSALYLCASSSGGGLSYGYTFGSGTRLTVV.

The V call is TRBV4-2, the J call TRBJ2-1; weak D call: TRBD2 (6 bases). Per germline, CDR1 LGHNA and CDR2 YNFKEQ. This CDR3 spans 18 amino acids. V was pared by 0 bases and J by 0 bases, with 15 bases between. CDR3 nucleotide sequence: TGTGCCAGCAGCCAAGATCTGTCGGGTAGCGGCTCCTACAATGAGCAGTTCTTC. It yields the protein CASSQDLSGSGSYNEQFF.

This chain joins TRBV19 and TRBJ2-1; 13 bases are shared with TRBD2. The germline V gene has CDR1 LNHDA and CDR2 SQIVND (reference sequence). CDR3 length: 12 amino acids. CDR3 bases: TGTGCAGCAGGGACTAGCGGGGCACAGCAGTTCTTC. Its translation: CAAGTSGAQQFF. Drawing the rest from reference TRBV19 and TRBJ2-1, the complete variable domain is DGGITQSPKYLFRKEGQNVTLSCEQNLNHDAMYWYRQDPGQGLRLIYYSQIVNDFQKGDIAEGYSVSREKKESFPLTVTSAQKNPTAFYLCAAGTSGAQQFFGPGTRLTVL.